The text below deals with one T cell receptor beta chain. This clone has just one count. Its recognized antigen is unknown. Within one base of it there is no much larger clone, and no base qualities were kept. CD8 naive samples consisted of CD45RO-negative cells that were positively selected for CCR7, yielding a CD45RA+CCR7+ population without TemRA cells. The donors were healthy, HIV-negative adults with no recently reported acute infections or vaccinations. Every donor was a Caucasian adult residing in Nashville, Tennessee, USA. Blood was collected by leukapheresis, and PBMCs were isolated by Ficoll-Histopaque density gradient centrifugation and then cryopreserved in liquid nitrogen vapor phase. Analytical flow cytometry was used to check the purity and quantity of each magnetically sorted T cell population. Genomic DNA was isolated from every sorted fraction and measured by UV absorbance on a Nanodrop 2000c.

Using the deep immunoSEQ assay, multiplex PCR amplified TCR CDR3 regions from genomic DNA. Extracted genomic DNA from each cell subset was distributed evenly across all wells of several immunoSEQ 96-well plates, and each plate was treated as a replicate. For sorted subsets, roughly 0.2 ug genomic DNA, equal to about 30,000 T cell genomes, was loaded into each replicate PCR. Purified libraries were measured with a Qubit 3.0 fluorometer, size-checked on a Bioanalyzer 2100, and measured again with the KAPA Library Quantification kit. A separate single-read 150-cycle Illumina NextSeq 550 flow cell was used to sequence each immunoSEQ 96-well plate. The authors processed their data as follows. Because the immunoSEQ output held only junctional sequences and lacked quality scores, the filtering could not match the filtering applied to full-length reads. To assign V/J genes and CDR3, sequences were annotated using PyIR, a Python wrapper for IgBLAST v1.9, with IMGT germline references. Any read was removed if the V/J assignment was weak (E-value above 1e-6), the CDR3 was missing, or the read contained stop codons, out-of-frame junctions, or ambiguous translated residues. A V3J clonotype was defined by an identical inferred V gene, J gene, and CDR3 amino acid sequence. To compute the percentage overlap between repertoires, the number of shared unique clonotypes was divided by the size of the smaller repertoire. Repertoire richness was assessed with RTK rarefaction, the Chao1 estimator, and Recon v2.1 estimates of unobserved clonotypes. Generation probabilities for all TCRbeta clonotypes obtained by the gDNA method from a few donors were computed using OLGA. Imported from immuneACCESS, the table was reduced by TCRdb to in-frame sequences with V and J called. These copies leave out some clones; in studies compared against another copy, an unresolved V gene accounts for under half, and the cause of the remainder is not known. V and J calls and clone size are given by that table; D and trimming were obtained from the DNA. The sample table lists some 2 million clones, about 95% of them with a count of one. The ten top clones hold roughly 1.2% of the sample.

These data belong to a study of shared clonotypes between healthy human individuals (dated by TCRdb to the early 2020s). With regard to the full study: A couple of women and a few men aged 18 to 49 years were included in the cohort. For each donor, CD4 naive and CD4 memory were each run on three plates, CD8 naive on two plates, and CD8 memory on one plate. Blood TCR repertoires of about 5 healthy adults were deeply sequenced to estimate repertoire size and the extent of clonotype sharing between individuals. Libraries were prepared and TCR repertoires were sequenced by different laboratories using diverse techniques, in order to increase sequencing depth and limit assay-specific biases. Leukapheresis yielded between about 0.85 and 10 billion PBMCs per donor.

The investigation overall reported the following: Because the study included a small number of donors, the genetic and exposure-history diversity represented was limited. Clonotypes shared by all four sorted-subset donors showed higher generation probabilities than non-shared clonotypes. Based on pairwise subsampling, the degree of clonotype sharing among donors was expected to be affected by sequencing depth. Only blood was sampled, and tissue TCR repertoires likely differ from those in blood. Naive subsets generally had larger estimated clonotype richness than memory subsets. Across several donors, 4.5% to 6.5% of naive CD4, roughly 3.4% of naive CD8, roughly 2.3% of memory CD4, and approximately 0.42% of memory CD8 clonotypes were shared. Rarefaction of sorted-subset datasets indicated incomplete sequencing despite the large sequencing depth.

Sequencing used naive CD8+ T cells sorted from blood. Reading the label with the study, this specimen's cell subset or site is: CD45RA+CCR7+. The source is a man aged 18 to 29 in good health.

The sequence in DNA is TGTGCCAGCAGTGAAGCTGGGAATTCGCAGTACTTC. This sequence encodes CASSEAGNSQYF. The chain links TRBV2 with TRBJ2-7, with no reliable assignment of the D segment. V was cut back by 0 bases and J by 9 bases, leaving a gap of 9 bases between them. Including cysteine and phenylalanine, the CDR3 has 12 amino acids. CDR3 DNA only is kept here, 36 bases in frame from base 1. CDR1 and CDR2, per the germline V gene, are SNHLY and FYNNEI.